This T cell receptor beta chain was observed in a study of metastatic and nonmetastatic thyroid tumors. Whole-study context: For malignant and benign thyroid patients, tumor or nodule tissue and blood were the sources whose repertoires were compared. Points from the study as a whole: Malignant thyroid tumors reportedly had TCR beta diversity that was significantly higher than in benign nodules, in blood and tumor.

MiXCR re-clonotyped the PCR reads for TCRdb. The table has roughly 90,000 clones, around 14% seen once; the top ten hold 3% to 4.5%. Each patient came to thyroid surgery without any prior treatment (of any kind). Trimming removed 2 bases at V and 8 bases at J, with 13 bases between. The CDR3 contains 14 residues. Looked up from germline, CDR1 is LNHNV and CDR2 is YYDKDF (reference sequence). This clone was observed at least ten times. Its antigen is undetermined. The receptor's source is a female donor with papillary thyroid cancer or a benign thyroid nodule (not recorded which). Some clones in this sample may be carry-over from other donors' samples. This chain links TRBV15 with TRBJ2-1; D is unclear. Material: blood. CDR3 loop: CATSRLPPPDEQFF. The CDR3 DNA sequence: TGTGCCACCAGCAGACTCCCCCCTCCCGATGAGCAGTTCTTC.